A selection of T cell receptor beta chains follows, all from one sample in a study of shared clonotypes between healthy human individuals. TCRdb's table, derived via immunoSEQ multiplex PCR, lists solely in-frame clones and lacks some. Of 2 million to 2.5 million clones listed, approximately 95% are singletons. Sample: naive CD4+ T cells sorted from blood. Receptors originate from a man between 18 and 29 years old in good health. The CDR3 runs from the conserved cysteine through the conserved F or W. Fields, in order: CDR3 length, clone size, V gene, D gene, J gene, CDR3 DNA, CDR3 protein. The D gene is left open where the match is weak. Size tells how often a clone was seen (once, few, many) or the class of an expanded clone, and some rows leave it out.

length: 16
size: .
V: TRBV5-1
D: TRBD2
J: TRBJ2-1
DNA: TGCGCCAGCAGCTTGGCGGGGACTAGCGGGAGCAATGAGCAGTTCTTC
CDR3: CASSLAGTSGSNEQFF

length: 15
size: .
V: TRBV28
D: .
J: TRBJ1-2
DNA: TGTGCCAGCAGTTTTGGCCAGGGTTTTTTGGATGGCTACACCTTC
CDR3: CASSFGQGFLDGYTF

length: 14
size: .
V: TRBV5-1
D: .
J: TRBJ2-3
DNA: TGCGCCAGCAGCCTTCGGACAGTGACAGATACGCAGTATTTT
CDR3: CASSLRTVTDTQYF

length: 16
size: once
V: TRBV6-1
D: .
J: TRBJ1-3
DNA: TGTGCCAGCAGTGAAGGAGCAAGGGGAACTAGGTACACCATATATTTT
CDR3: CASSEGARGTRYTIYF

length: 11
size: .
V: TRBV6-1
D: .
J: TRBJ2-1
DNA: TGTGCCAGCAGTTGGGGTAGGGAGCAGTTCTTC
CDR3: CASSWGREQFF

length: 12
size: once
V: TRBV27
D: .
J: TRBJ2-7
DNA: TGTGCCAGCAGTTCTTTTACCTACGAGCAGTACTTC
CDR3: CASSSFTYEQYF

length: 14
size: .
V: TRBV5-1
D: .
J: TRBJ2-2
DNA: TGCGCCAGCAGCCTCGTAGGGGGAACCGGGGAGCTGTTTTTT
CDR3: CASSLVGGTGELFF

length: 16
size: .
V: TRBV11-2
D: TRBD2
J: TRBJ2-1
DNA: TGTGCCAGCAGCTTAGACGGCGGGGGGGCCGGCAATGAGCAGTTCTTC
CDR3: CASSLDGGGAGNEQFF

length: 12
size: .
V: TRBV7-2
D: .
J: TRBJ2-5
DNA: TGTGCCAGCAGCTCACCCCCGGAGACCCAGTACTTC
CDR3: CASSSPPETQYF

length: 14
size: .
V: TRBV5-1
D: TRBD1
J: TRBJ2-4
DNA: TGCGCCAGCAGCTTGGGACAGGGTTGGGACATTCAGTACTTC
CDR3: CASSLGQGWDIQYF

length: 16
size: .
V: TRBV12-2
D: .
J: TRBJ1-3
DNA: TGTGCAAGTCGCTTGGAAGACCGCGGCTCTGGAAACACCATATATTTT
CDR3: CASRLEDRGSGNTIYF

length: 14
size: .
V: TRBV30
D: .
J: TRBJ1-5
DNA: TGTGCCTGGAGCATAGCGTGGAGCAATCAGCCCCAGCATTTT
CDR3: CAWSIAWSNQPQHF

length: 14
size: once
V: TRBV27
D: .
J: TRBJ2-1
DNA: TGTGCCAGCAGTTTGGACGCATTCGGGGGTGAGCAGTTCTTC
CDR3: CASSLDAFGGEQFF

length: 13
size: .
V: TRBV30
D: TRBD1
J: TRBJ1-3
DNA: TGTGCCTGGGACACAGGGGTCGGAAACACCATATATTTT
CDR3: CAWDTGVGNTIYF

length: 13
size: .
V: TRBV12-5
D: .
J: TRBJ2-2
DNA: TGTGCTAGTGGATCGCAGTCAACCGGGGAGCTGTTTTTT
CDR3: CASGSQSTGELFF

length: 14
size: .
V: TRBV2
D: TRBD1
J: TRBJ1-1
DNA: TGTGCCAGCAGTGAACAGGGGGTGAAGACTGAAGCTTTCTTT
CDR3: CASSEQGVKTEAFF

length: 16
size: .
V: TRBV2
D: TRBD1
J: TRBJ1-1
DNA: TGTGCCAGCAGTTCCCACGGGACAGATTTGAACACTGAAGCTTTCTTT
CDR3: CASSSHGTDLNTEAFF

length: 14
size: .
V: TRBV28
D: .
J: TRBJ1-4
DNA: TGTGCCAGCAGTCCCCGCAGGGACGGTGAAAAACTGTTTTTT
CDR3: CASSPRRDGEKLFF

length: 11
size: .
V: TRBV2
D: .
J: TRBJ1-1
DNA: TGTGCCAGCAGTCTGACCCTAGGGGCTTTCTTT
CDR3: CASSLTLGAFF

length: 16
size: .
V: TRBV28
D: TRBD1
J: TRBJ2-2
DNA: TGTGCCAGCAGTTCACTTCCAGGGGGCGGGACCGGGGAGCTGTTTTTT
CDR3: CASSSLPGGGTGELFF

length: 15
size: once
V: TRBV30
D: .
J: TRBJ2-2
DNA: TGTGCCTGGAGTGTAGTTTCTCTAAACACCGGGGAGCTGTTTTTT
CDR3: CAWSVVSLNTGELFF

length: 15
size: .
V: TRBV6-5
D: .
J: TRBJ2-7
DNA: TGTGCCAGCAGTTACTCCCGGGACGGAAGGAGCGAGCAGTACTTC
CDR3: CASSYSRDGRSEQYF

length: 14
size: .
V: TRBV30
D: .
J: TRBJ2-7
DNA: TGTGCCTGGAGTGGGGCGGGGAGCTCCTACGAGCAGTACTTC
CDR3: CAWSGAGSSYEQYF

length: 18
size: .
V: TRBV10-3
D: .
J: TRBJ1-6
DNA: TGTGCCATCAGTGAGTCGATGGCAGGGAGCTCCTATAATTCACCCCTCCACTTT
CDR3: CAISESMAGSSYNSPLHF

length: 15
size: once
V: TRBV2
D: TRBD2
J: TRBJ2-3
DNA: TGTGCCAGCACACCCATTGGACTAGCGGGGGATACGCAGTATTTT
CDR3: CASTPIGLAGDTQYF

length: 15
size: .
V: TRBV6-5
D: .
J: TRBJ2-7
DNA: TGTGCCAGCAGTTACTCGACAGGGAGGACCTACGAGCAGTACTTC
CDR3: CASSYSTGRTYEQYF

length: 13
size: .
V: TRBV30
D: .
J: TRBJ1-1
DNA: TGTGCCTGGACCGGACCTACGAACACTGAAGCTTTCTTT
CDR3: CAWTGPTNTEAFF

length: 14
size: .
V: TRBV19
D: .
J: TRBJ2-1
DNA: TGTGCCAGTAGTATGGTCGGTTCCTACAATGAGCAGTTCTTC
CDR3: CASSMVGSYNEQFF

length: 15
size: .
V: TRBV27
D: TRBD1
J: TRBJ1-5
DNA: TGTGCCAGCAGCCCCGGGACAGGGGTAAATCAGCCCCAGCATTTT
CDR3: CASSPGTGVNQPQHF

length: 12
size: .
V: TRBV30
D: TRBD1
J: TRBJ2-5
DNA: TGTGCCTGGACAGGGGGCCAAGAGACCCAGTACTTC
CDR3: CAWTGGQETQYF

length: 12
size: .
V: TRBV2
D: .
J: TRBJ2-5
DNA: TGTGCCAGCCACAAGAACCAAGAGACCCAGTACTTC
CDR3: CASHKNQETQYF

length: 16
size: .
V: TRBV5-1
D: TRBD1
J: TRBJ2-6
DNA: TGCGCCAGCAGCCCGGGACAGAGCTCTGGGGCCAACGTCCTGACTTTC
CDR3: CASSPGQSSGANVLTF

length: 18
size: .
V: TRBV27
D: TRBD1
J: TRBJ1-1
DNA: TGTGCCAGCAGTTGGGCAATGGGGACAGGCGGAATGAACACTGAAGCTTTCTTT
CDR3: CASSWAMGTGGMNTEAFF

length: 13
size: .
V: TRBV6-5
D: .
J: TRBJ1-3
DNA: TGTGCCAGCAGTTACAGGGTTGGAAACACCATATATTTT
CDR3: CASSYRVGNTIYF

length: 12
size: .
V: TRBV14
D: .
J: TRBJ1-1
DNA: TGTGCCAGCAGCCAAGACAGGGTGGGCGCTTTCTTT
CDR3: CASSQDRVGAFF

length: 14
size: .
V: TRBV19
D: TRBD1
J: TRBJ1-1
DNA: TGTGCCAGTAGGCGGACAGGACTGGGCACTGAAGCTTTCTTT
CDR3: CASRRTGLGTEAFF

length: 15
size: .
V: TRBV30
D: .
J: TRBJ1-4
DNA: TGTGCCTGGAGTGTCCCATGGGGGACTAATGAAAAACTGTTTTTT
CDR3: CAWSVPWGTNEKLFF

length: 13
size: .
V: TRBV6-4
D: .
J: TRBJ1-6
DNA: TGTGCCAGCAGTGGAAATAGCAATTCACCCCTCCACTTT
CDR3: CASSGNSNSPLHF

length: 14
size: once
V: TRBV19
D: TRBD1
J: TRBJ1-2
DNA: TGTGCCAGTAGTAACAGACAGGGTTTGTATGGCTACACCTTC
CDR3: CASSNRQGLYGYTF

length: 14
size: .
V: TRBV28
D: TRBD2
J: TRBJ2-7
DNA: TGTGCCAGCAGCGGGACTAGCGGGGCCTACGAGCAGTACTTC
CDR3: CASSGTSGAYEQYF

length: 15
size: .
V: TRBV29-1
D: .
J: TRBJ2-1
DNA: TGCAGCGTTTCGATACTCCGGGCAAACGGGAATGAGCAGTTCTTC
CDR3: CSVSILRANGNEQFF

length: 14
size: .
V: TRBV6-5
D: TRBD1
J: TRBJ1-1
DNA: TGTGCCAGCACCAAGGGGACAGTGAACATTGAAGCTTTCTTT
CDR3: CASTKGTVNIEAFF